What follows describes a single T cell receptor (beta chain). Original processing methods: Reference gene primer amplification in the assay estimated nucleated cell counts. Using immunoSEQ multiplex PCR, the repertoire was profiled, and TCRdb retains in-frame clones only, with some absent. The V and J calls and clone size come from that table; D and trimming were worked out from the DNA. The data contain tens of thousands of clones, approximately 90% of them singletons. The sample originates from a study of blood T cell repertoires in COVID-19. Across the study: The study drew acute and convalescent COVID-19 samples from the United States, Italy and Spain. PBMCs, B-cell-depleted T cells, or T cells were the source of the cDNA or gDNA that made up the material.

This CDR3 has 14 residues. The V segment lost 5 bases and the J segment 12 bases; nucleotides outside the gene matches: 12. Germline V gives CDR1 SGDLS, CDR2 YYNGEE. The clonotype comes from a woman of 80 years or more with acute or convalescent COVID-19. The gene calls are TRBV9 and TRBJ2-3; 10 bases fit TRBD2. The sequenced sample consisted of peripheral blood. The CDR3 sequence: CASSDLAGDGTQYF. The CDR3 DNA sequence: TGTGCCAGCAGTGACCTAGCGGGGGACGGCACTCAGTATTTT.